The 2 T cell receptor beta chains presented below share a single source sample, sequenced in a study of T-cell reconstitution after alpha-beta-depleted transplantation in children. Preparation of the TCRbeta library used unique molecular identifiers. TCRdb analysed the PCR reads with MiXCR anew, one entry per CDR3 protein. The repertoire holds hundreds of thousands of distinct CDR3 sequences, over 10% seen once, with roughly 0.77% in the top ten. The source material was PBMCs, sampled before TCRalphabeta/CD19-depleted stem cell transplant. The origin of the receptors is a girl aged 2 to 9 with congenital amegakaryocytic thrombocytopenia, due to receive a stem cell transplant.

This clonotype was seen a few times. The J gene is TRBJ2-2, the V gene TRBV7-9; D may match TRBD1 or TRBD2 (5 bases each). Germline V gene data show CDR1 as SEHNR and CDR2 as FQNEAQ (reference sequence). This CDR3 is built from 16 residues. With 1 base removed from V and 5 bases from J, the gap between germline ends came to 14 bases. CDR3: CASSLDSGQRTGELFF. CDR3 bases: TGTGCCAGCAGCTTAGACTCGGGGCAAAGAACCGGGGAGCTGTTTTTT.

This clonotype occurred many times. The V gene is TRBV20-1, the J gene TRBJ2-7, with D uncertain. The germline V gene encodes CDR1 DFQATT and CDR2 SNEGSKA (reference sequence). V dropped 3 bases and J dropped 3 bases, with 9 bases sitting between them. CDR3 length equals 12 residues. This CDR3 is CSARTYSYEQYF. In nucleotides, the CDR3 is TGCAGTGCTAGGACTTACAGCTACGAGCAGTACTTC.